This T cell receptor beta chain is drawn from a study of graft-versus-host responses after intestinal transplantation. Across the study: Each recipient received anti-thymocyte globulin induction, then tacrolimus and steroids for around three years. Study outcomes and limitations: Some GvH clones appeared in ileal mucosa or blood before recipient bone marrow.

The CDR3 has 15 residues. CDR1 is KGHSH, CDR2 LQKENI, per germline. V shed 4 bases and J shed 8 bases, with 18 bases lying between them. In regard to this clone: Its antigen is unknown.

Profiling relied on immunoSEQ multiplex PCR, and the TCRdb table lists in-frame clones only, not all of them. The sample has tens of thousands of clones; 85% to 95% are singletons. The receptor was isolated from a human donor who was the organ donor for an intestinal transplant. Sample: unstimulated CD8+ T cells sorted from spleen or lymph node cells, taken before transplant. The chain is built from TRBV18 and TRBJ2-1, with a weak D call TRBD2 (6 bases). The chain's CDR3 is CASSLTGSAVDEQFF. DNA for the CDR3: TGTGCCAGCTCACTAACCGGGAGTGCGGTCGATGAGCAGTTCTTC. The whole variable domain, remainder taken from reference TRBV18 and TRBJ2-1, is NAGVMQNPRHLVRRRGQEARLRCSPMKGHSHVYWYRQLPEEGLKFMVYLQKENIIDESGMPKERFSAEFPKEGPSILRIQQVVRGDSAAYFCASSLTGSAVDEQFFGPGTRLTVL.